The 11 T cell receptor beta chains below come from one sample, sequenced in a study of CD8 T cells in Susac syndrome. RNA amounts of 0.5 to 1 ug underwent reverse transcription with random hexamers. TCRdb called the immunoSEQ multiplex PCR reads again in MiXCR, with one record for every CDR3 protein. The data hold around 190,000 distinct CDR3 sequences, with around 96% observed a single time. Source material: CD8+ T cells from PBMCs. These receptors all stem from a human donor with multiple sclerosis.

In its sample, this clonotype was seen once. The V gene is TRBV28, the J gene TRBJ1-2; maybe TRBD1 (5 bases). V dropped 7 bases and J dropped 4 bases, with 22 bases sitting between them. The CDR3 has 16 residues. In germline, CDR1 is MDHEN, CDR2 SYDVKM. The CDR3 here is CASTYRDAGNFYGYTF. CDR3 sequence (DNA): TGTGCCAGCACATACCGGGACGCCGGAAACTTCTATGGCTACACCTTC.

This clonotype was seen a single time. V usage is TRBV27 and J usage is TRBJ2-7; D is possibly TRBD1 (6 bases). The CDR3 consists of 17 residues. CDR1 MNHEY and CDR2 SMNVEV come from the germline V gene (reference sequence). V lost 4 bases, J lost 3 bases, and 22 bases lay in between. The CDR3 protein is CASSSRVKGGPNYEQYF. DNA of the CDR3: TGTGCCAGCAGTTCTCGAGTCAAAGGGGGACCCAACTACGAGCAGTACTTC.

The chain combines TRBV11-2 with TRBJ2-2, with no clear D. Germline V gene data show CDR1 as SGHAT and CDR2 as FQNNGV. The CDR3 length is 14 residues. V lost 1 base and J 4 bases, leaving 7 bases between the germline ends. CDR3 in DNA: TGTGCCAGCAGCTTAGCCCAGATCACCGGGGAGCTGTTTTTT. This encodes CASSLAQITGELFF.

This sequence joins TRBV20-1 and TRBJ2-7; 8 positions agree with TRBD2. V gave up 3 bases and J gave up 0 bases; unmatched junction bases: 7. The CDR3 is 15 amino acids. Germline V CDR1 and CDR2: DFQATT, SNEGSKA (reference sequence). CDR3: CSARNPGTSSYEQYF. CDR3 DNA: TGCAGTGCTAGGAACCCCGGGACTAGCTCCTACGAGCAGTACTTC.

The chain carries TRBV3-1 and TRBJ2-2; D is ambiguous. V was cut by 5 bases and J by 6 bases, with 10 bases left in between. Germline V gene sequence: CDR1 LGHDT, CDR2 YNNKEL (reference sequence). This CDR3 spans 13 amino acids. CDR3 residues: CASSDRGPGELFF. As DNA, the CDR3 is TGTGCCAGCAGCGATCGTGGGCCCGGGGAGCTGTTTTTT.

The CDR3 bases are TGTGCCAGCAGCCAAGGGGGACGTCCACAAGAGACCCAGTACTTC. This encodes CASSQGGRPQETQYF. This chain connects TRBV3-1 to TRBJ2-5; D tentatively reads TRBD1 or TRBD2 (5 bases each). CDR1 is LGHDT and CDR2 is YNNKEL in the germline V gene (reference sequence). The CDR3 is 15 residues long. V gave up 1 base and J gave up 2 bases, with 11 bases separating them.

The chain has TRBV19 and TRBJ2-6; TRBD2 aligns across 7 bases. Trimming took 3 bases from V and 0 from J; bases not matched to a gene: 2. The CDR3 length is 16 residues. The germline CDR1 and CDR2 sequences are LNHDA and SQIVND (reference sequence). In DNA, the CDR3 is TGTGCCAGTAGTATGGGAGGGACCTCTGGGGCCAACGTCCTGACTTTC. Translated, it gives CASSMGGTSGANVLTF.

The J gene is TRBJ2-7, the V gene TRBV20-1, with D possibly being TRBD2 (5 bases). This CDR3 is 14 amino acids long. The germline gives CDR1 DFQATT, CDR2 SNEGSKA (reference sequence). Trimming took off 3 bases at V and 3 bases at J, with 15 bases between the two ends. Written as DNA, the CDR3 is TGCAGTGCTAGTACCGAGTCCCGGGGCTACGAGCAGTACTTC. This codes for CSASTESRGYEQYF.

This clonotype was observed a few times. The chain joins TRBV30 to TRBJ2-7, with TRBD2 matching over 7 bases. CDR3 size: 12 residues. Germline V lookup: CDR1 GTSNPN, CDR2 SVGIG (reference sequence). After removal of 2 bases from V and 4 bases from J, the junction contained 2 bases not matched to a gene. CDR3 in amino acids: CAWSPGGYEQYF. In DNA, the CDR3 is TGTGCCTGGAGTCCGGGGGGTTACGAGCAGTACTTC. Drawing the rest from reference TRBV30 and TRBJ2-7, the complete variable domain is SQTIHQWPATLVQPVGSPLSLECTVEGTSNPNLYWYRQAAGRGLQLLFYSVGIGQISSEVPQNLSASRPQDRQFILSSKKLLLSDSGFYLCAWSPGGYEQYFGPGTRLTVT.

The CDR3 nucleotides are TGTGCCACCAAAGCAATAGCGGGAGGGATGAACTACGAGCAGTACTTC. Amino acid sequence: CATKAIAGGMNYEQYF. The chain links TRBV28 to TRBJ2-7, with 11 positions matching TRBD2. The CDR3 length is 16 residues. In germline, CDR1 is MDHEN, CDR2 SYDVKM. The J segment lost 3 bases and the V segment lost 10 bases, leaving 14 bases of the junction unmatched.

This chain uses TRBV5-1 with TRBJ2-1; TRBD1 might be the D (5 bases). V was pared by 4 bases and J by 7 bases, with 18 bases between. Germline assignment: CDR1 SGHRS and CDR2 YFSETQ. The CDR3 runs 15 residues. CDR3: CASSPPPGHLNEQFF. The CDR3 region has the DNA TGCGCCAGCAGCCCTCCCCCCGGACATTTGAATGAGCAGTTCTTC. Full variable domain (remainder filled in from reference TRBV5-1 and TRBJ2-1): KAGVTQTPRYLIKTRGQQVTLSCSPISGHRSVSWYQQTPGQGLQFLFEYFSETQRNKGNFPGRFSGRQFSNSRSEMNVSTLELGDSALYLCASSPPPGHLNEQFFGPGTRLTVL.